The clone carrying this T cell receptor (beta chain) was seen many times. Its antigen remains unidentified. V shed 5 bases and J 4 bases; nucleotides not matched to a gene: 6. The CDR3 covers 14 residues. Germline values: CDR1 MNHNS, CDR2 SASEGT. Amplification of TCR alpha and beta CDR3 regions from RNA used iRepertoire nested multiplex PCR. TCRdb re-called the multiplex PCR reads with MiXCR, one entry per CDR3 protein. Of fewer than 110,000 distinct CDR3 sequences listed, around 30% are singletons. The entry originates in a study of glioma-infiltrating T cells. Whole-study findings and limits: Above-expected tissue-blood divergence occurred in all gliomas, most in low-grade ones. Only very few CDR3 sequences appeared in both tissue and blood.

V and J are TRBV6-1 and TRBJ1-2; 8 positions match TRBD1. The clonotype originates from a human donor with low-grade glioma or glioblastoma, undergoing nonglioma brain surgery, or in good health (not recorded which). Sequences were obtained from glioma tissue, nonneoplastic brain tissue, or PBMCs (not recorded which). The CDR3 region has the DNA TGTGCCAGCAGTTTTTCCGGGACAGGCTATGGCTACACCTTC. It is translated as CASSFSGTGYGYTF.